A single sample is the source of the 27 T cell receptor beta chains below, sequenced in a study of CD8 T cell repertoires and HIV-1 epitope variants. Their recognized antigens are unknown. Sequencing was performed with immunoSEQ multiplex PCR; in TCRdb, only in-frame clones are kept and a portion is missing. Of 4,500 to 6,000 clones in the sample, about two thirds were seen once. Source material: cultured CD8+ T cells derived from PBMCs. These receptors were taken from a male donor with HIV.

The rearrangement links TRBV30 to TRBJ1-4; weak D call: TRBD1 (5 bases). Trimming took 1 base from V and 8 from J, leaving 11 bases between them. This CDR3 has 13 amino acids. In germline, CDR1 is GTSNPN, CDR2 SVGIG (reference sequence). CDR3 region: CAWSEGPREKLFF. CDR3 sequence (DNA): TGTGCCTGGAGTGAGGGACCGAGGGAAAAACTGTTTTTT.

There are a few counts of this clone. This same CDR3 is encoded by further DNA sequences in the sample. The V gene is TRBV6-5, the J gene TRBJ2-7, with TRBD2 matching 7 bases. Germline CDR1 and CDR2: MNHEY and SVGAGI. CDR3 size: 12 residues. Trimming took 2 bases from V and 6 from J; bases not matched to a gene: 1. CDR3 sequence (DNA): TGTGCCAGCAGTTACGGGGGGGGCGAGCAGTACTTC. The encoded protein is CASSYGGGEQYF.

The genes are TRBV19 and TRBJ2-1, with TRBD2 as a possible D gene (6 bases). Germline CDR1 and CDR2: LNHDA and SQIVND (reference sequence). Trimming stripped 9 bases from V and 8 bases from J, with 14 bases between. The CDR3 is made up of 12 amino acids. The CDR3 protein is CASGRGLDEQFF. The CDR3 DNA is TGTGCCAGCGGCCGGGGGTTAGATGAGCAGTTCTTC.

The rearrangement joins TRBV28 to TRBJ2-1; tentatively, D is TRBD2 (6 bases). This CDR3 region has 15 residues. The V gene's germline CDR1 is MDHEN and CDR2 SYDVKM. V lost 4 bases, J lost 7 bases, and 17 bases lay in between. The CDR3 loop reads CASSYRDLGLNEQFF. In DNA, the CDR3 is TGTGCCAGCAGTTATCGGGACTTGGGATTAAATGAGCAGTTCTTC.

The CDR3 loop is CASSLIYNEQFF. CDR3 coding DNA: TGTGCCAGCAGCTTAATATACAATGAGCAGTTCTTC. The rearrangement joins TRBV11-3 to TRBJ2-1; D remains ambiguous. CDR3 length equals 12 residues. Deletions cut 2 bases from V and 4 bases from J, with 3 bases between. Germline V gene sequence: CDR1 SGHNT, CDR2 YENEEA.

This chain uses TRBV11-2 with TRBJ1-4; a weak D match, TRBD1 (5 bases). This CDR3 spans 17 amino acids. CDR1 and CDR2 (germline): SGHAT, FQNNGV. Trimming took off 4 bases at V and 0 bases at J, with 15 bases between the two ends. The CDR3 sequence is CASSSGFTGATNEKLFF. The DNA of the CDR3 is TGTGCCAGCAGCTCTGGATTCACAGGCGCAACTAATGAAAAACTGTTTTTT.

This chain uses TRBV5-8 with TRBJ2-7; 10 bases align to TRBD1. CDR1 SGHTS and CDR2 YDEGEE come from the germline V gene. Losses at the gene ends were 4 bases for V and 3 bases for J; bases not matched to a gene: 1. The CDR3 is 13 amino acids. DNA for the CDR3: TGTGCCAGCAGCCGGGACAGGGGCTACGAGCAGTACTTC. Residues: CASSRDRGYEQYF.

The chain links TRBV4-3 to TRBJ1-4, with TRBD1 as a possible D gene (5 bases). Per the germline V gene, CDR1 is LGHNA and CDR2 is YSLEER. The CDR3 runs 16 residues. V was clipped by 4 bases and J by 2 bases, with 14 bases between them. The chain's CDR3 is CASSRRDGGTNEKLFF. As DNA, the CDR3 is TGCGCCAGCAGCCGACGGGACGGTGGGACTAATGAAAAACTGTTTTTT.

The chain links TRBV7-6 to TRBJ2-2; D uncertain. Germline CDR1 is SGHVS and CDR2 is FNYEAQ. Trimming removed 3 bases from V and 7 bases from J, with 15 bases in between. The CDR3 has 15 amino acids. CDR3 amino acids: CASSFYSFENGELFF. DNA of the CDR3: TGTGCCAGCAGCTTCTACTCATTTGAGAACGGGGAGCTGTTTTTT.

By sample share, this clone is medium-sized. This chain's CDR3 is CASSLLGSGEAFF. CDR3 sequence (DNA): TGTGCCAGCAGTTTATTGGGCTCGGGGGAAGCTTTCTTT. This chain links TRBV28 with TRBJ1-1; D is undetermined. Per germline, CDR1 MDHEN and CDR2 SYDVKM. Trimming took 1 base from V and 8 from J, leaving 11 bases between them. The CDR3 loop spans 13 amino acids.

This rearrangement joins TRBV28 to TRBJ1-4; TRBD1 might be the D (5 bases). Germline loops: CDR1 MDHEN, CDR2 SYDVKM. V was shortened by 1 base and J by 10 bases, with 13 bases between the two germline ends. The CDR3 contains 14 residues. The CDR3, as DNA: TGTGCCAGCAGTTTATACGACAGAGGCGCAAAACTGTTTTTT. It translates to CASSLYDRGAKLFF.

The CDR3 sequence is CAISESTTDNEQFF. The CDR3 nucleotides are TGTGCCATCAGTGAGTCGACGACGGACAATGAGCAGTTCTTC. The genes are TRBV10-3 and TRBJ2-1, with D unclear. Germline-derived CDR1 and CDR2 are ENHRY and SYGVKD. The CDR3 runs to 14 residues. Trimming cost V 0 bases and J 5 bases, with 8 bases left between them.

V usage is TRBV28 and J usage is TRBJ2-2; a weak D match, TRBD1 (5 bases). The CDR3 covers 14 residues. Trimming took off 5 bases at V and 3 bases at J, with 10 bases between the two ends. CDR1 and CDR2 from the germline V gene are MDHEN and SYDVKM. The CDR3 DNA reads TGTGCCAGCAGTGGGCAGGGCTACACCGGGGAGCTGTTTTTT. Its translation is CASSGQGYTGELFF.

The J gene is TRBJ1-5, the V gene TRBV9; D is unresolved. The CDR3 is made up of 15 amino acids. V was trimmed by 0 bases and J by 0 bases, leaving 7 bases between them. Germline CDR1 reads SGDLS; CDR2 reads YYNGEE. The CDR3 loop reads CASSVGEGSNQPQHF. The CDR3 DNA reads TGTGCCAGCAGCGTAGGAGAGGGTAGCAATCAGCCCCAGCATTTT.

The chain uses TRBV5-1 and TRBJ1-5; D not certain. There are 13 residues in the CDR3. Germline CDR1 reads SGHRS; CDR2 reads YFSETQ. Trimming left V 5 bases short and J 0 bases short, with 6 bases between. Written as DNA, the CDR3 is TGCGCCAGCAGGAGTAATAGCAATCAGCCCCAGCATTTT. This encodes CASRSNSNQPQHF.

This CDR3 reads CASSPGAGATDTQYF. The CDR3 nucleotides are TGTGCCAGCAGTCCCGGGGCAGGGGCCACAGATACGCAGTATTTT. V and J are TRBV28 and TRBJ2-3; tentatively, D is TRBD1 (6 bases). This CDR3 comprises 15 residues. Germline CDR1 and CDR2: MDHEN and SYDVKM. V dropped 5 bases and J dropped 2 bases, with 14 bases sitting between them.

A note on this clone: An end of the junction does not agree with germline; a read error may underlie this. The chain links TRBV5-1 to TRBJ1-2; 10 nucleotides match TRBD1. Looked up from germline, CDR1 is SGHRS and CDR2 is YFSETQ. The CDR3 has 14 amino acids. The CDR3 loop reads CASSDPGTGVLGAF. In DNA form, the CDR3 reads TGTGCCAGCAGCGATCCCGGGACAGGGGTCCTCGGTGCCTTC.

The chain uses TRBV2 and TRBJ2-7; D is ambiguous. V was shortened by 6 bases and J by 0 bases, with 12 bases between the two germline ends. CDR1 is SNHLY and CDR2 is FYNNEI in the germline V gene. The CDR3 totals 14 residues. CDR3 loop: CASRAQSSSYEQYF. In nucleotides, the CDR3 is TGTGCCAGCAGGGCACAGAGCAGCTCCTACGAGCAGTACTTC.

The chain couples TRBV28 to TRBJ1-4; D gene unclear. Trimming took off 6 bases at V and 0 bases at J, with 17 bases between the two ends. The CDR3 has 17 amino acids. Per the germline V gene, CDR1 is MDHEN and CDR2 is SYDVKM. The CDR3 bases are TGTGCCAGCAGCCGTTTTTCCAACGGGGCAACTAATGAAAAACTGTTTTTT. This translates into CASSRFSNGATNEKLFF.

This chain joins TRBV6-1 and TRBJ2-2, with a weak D call TRBD1 (5 bases). V dropped 2 bases and J dropped 4 bases, with 11 bases sitting between them. The germline gives CDR1 MNHNS, CDR2 SASEGT. This CDR3 region has 15 residues. The CDR3 coding sequence is TGTGCCAGCAGTGAATGGAGACAGCTCACCGGGGAGCTGTTTTTT. Translating gives CASSEWRQLTGELFF.

This clone was recorded a few times. This chain links TRBV27 with TRBJ2-7; possibly TRBD2 for D (7 bases). Trimming cost V 2 bases and J 6 bases, with 20 bases left between them. CDR3 length: 16 residues. From germline, CDR1 is MNHEY and CDR2 SMNVEV (reference sequence). The CDR3: CASSLREFTGGSEQYF. The CDR3 coding sequence is TGTGCCAGCAGTTTAAGAGAATTTACGGGGGGCAGCGAGCAGTACTTC.

On this clone itself: An end of the junction differs from the germline gene, which may be a read error. Other DNA sequences in this sample translate to the same CDR3. DNA of the CDR3: TGTGCTAGCAGCTTAGAGGGTAATGAAAAACTGTTTTTT. Its protein is CASSLEGNEKLFF. V usage is TRBV7-9 and J usage is TRBJ1-4; D not resolved. Looked up from germline, CDR1 is SEHNR and CDR2 is FQNEAQ (reference sequence). This CDR3 has 13 residues.

The genes are TRBV19 and TRBJ1-4; possible D gene TRBD1, 5 bases. Germline CDR1 and CDR2: LNHDA and SQIVND (reference sequence). V lost 5 bases, J lost 5 bases, and 15 bases lay in between. The CDR3 extends over 15 amino acids. In nucleotides, the CDR3 is TGTGCCAGTAGTCTTCCCGGGACGGGAAATGAAAAACTGTTTTTT. Residues: CASSLPGTGNEKLFF.

This clone was picked up one time. This chain links TRBV11-2 with TRBJ1-3, with D tentatively TRBD1 (6 bases). Between the trimmed V and J ends, which lost 3 bases and 1 base, there was a span of 13 bases. The CDR3 runs to 16 residues. CDR1 is SGHAT, CDR2 FQNNGV, per germline. CDR3: CASSFGDRFSGNTIYF. CDR3 bases: TGTGCCAGCAGCTTCGGCGACAGGTTTTCTGGAAACACCATATATTTT.

The rearrangement links TRBV6-1 to TRBJ1-2; no clear D gene. This CDR3 has 13 residues. V was pared by 6 bases and J by 2 bases, with 10 bases between. Looked up from germline, CDR1 is MNHNS and CDR2 is SASEGT. CDR3 DNA: TGTGCCAGCAGCGACGGCCTAAACTATGGCTACACCTTC. It codes for CASSDGLNYGYTF.

This clone was detected only once. V gene TRBV5-1 combines with J gene TRBJ2-7; TRBD2 matches at 7 bases. Germline CDR1 and CDR2: SGHRS and YFSETQ. V shed 0 bases, J shed 1 base, and the junction held 4 bases outside the gene matches. The CDR3 is 15 residues long. CDR3 DNA sequence: TGCGCCAGCAGCTTGGGTTTCGGGGGGTCCTACGAGCAGTACTTC. This codes for CASSLGFGGSYEQYF.

The chain employs TRBV11-3 and TRBJ2-3; D tentatively reads TRBD1 or TRBD2 (5 bases each). V lost 5 bases to trimming and J lost 4 bases, with 16 bases between them. Germline loops: CDR1 SGHNT, CDR2 YENEEA. This CDR3 comprises 15 residues. CDR3 bases: TGTGCCAGCAGCACCCGGCCGGGACCAGCAGATACGCAGTATTTT. This sequence encodes CASSTRPGPADTQYF.